This entry concerns a single TCR beta chain. This specimen comes from a study of blood T cell repertoires in COVID-19. This CDR3 is built from 13 residues. Per the germline V gene, CDR1 is LNHDA and CDR2 is SQIVND (reference sequence). V trimming: 10 bases; J trimming: 5 bases; junction bases outside the gene matches: 7. The data were produced by immunoSEQ multiplex PCR, yet TCRdb's version contains in-frame clones alone and is incomplete. This sample has over 250,000 clones, with about 85% found just once. The clonotype was recovered from a human donor in a cohort sampled during active COVID-19. The rearrangement links TRBV19 to TRBJ2-2; 7 bases agree with TRBD1. Sequencing was performed on peripheral blood. The CDR3 DNA reads as TGTGCCACGAAAGACAGGGCGACCGGGGAGCTGTTTTTT. It yields the protein CATKDRATGELFF. The full variable domain, rest sourced from reference TRBV19 and TRBJ2-2, is DGGITQSPKYLFRKEGQNVTLSCEQNLNHDAMYWYRQDPGQGLRLIYYSQIVNDFQKGDIAEGYSVSREKKESFPLTVTSAQKNPTAFYLCATKDRATGELFFGEGSRLTVL.